Described below is a single TCR beta chain sequence and its context. Its antigen is still unknown. Nothing much larger sits one base from this clone, and base qualities are not available. This sample is drawn from a study of CD8 T cells in ankylosing spondylitis (dated by TCRdb to about 2017). Some background on the complete study: To find TCR variants linked to disease, the study profiled T cell receptor beta repertoires in ankylosing spondylitis patients and healthy donors. The full study cohort comprised about 23 ankylosing spondylitis patients and some 100 healthy donors. Samples of peripheral blood were taken, and for ankylosing spondylitis patients, synovial fluid was collected as well. Study-wide findings and limitations: The disease-linked clones had a CD8+ phenotype and were found at relatively low frequencies in peripheral blood. Some motif variants had previously been reported in the synovial fluid and blood of reactive arthritis patients, which suggests shared mechanisms of disease initiation. Blood from ankylosing spondylitis patients appeared to be characterized by a TCR beta motif made up of several highly homologous amino acid variants. According to the report, matched synovial fluid samples from ankylosing spondylitis patients were significantly enriched for the disease-linked clones.

The junction shows trimming of 1 base on V and 2 bases on J, plus 11 bases between the germline ends. Including cysteine and phenylalanine, the CDR3 has 15 amino acids. Just CDR3 DNA is preserved here, 45 bases in frame from base 1. CDR1 and CDR2 are read off the germline V gene as LGHNA and YNFKEQ. TCRdb records Illumina HiSeq 2500 as the sequencer. Quantitative 5'-RACE with molecular barcodes was used to prepare TCR beta libraries. The authors' analysis ran thus. Disease-linked TCR variants were identified with a new computational method built on a probabilistic model of VDJ rearrangement. Through fastp at Q25 and MiXCR, TCRdb rebuilt clones from the public reads, retaining in-frame beta chains. Rows are combined by CDR3 protein, so each entry shows the most common genes and DNA. TCRdb's processing, not the authors' own work, is the source of the V and J calls. Here the sample has about 510,000 distinct CDR3 sequences; about 5.2% occur a single time. The ten most abundant clones make up around 3.5% of the sample.

What was sequenced was blood, either unsorted or a sorted T cell fraction (not recorded which). Recombination connected TRBV4-2 to TRBJ1-1, with the D gene not clear enough to name. This clonotype was sampled from a male donor with ankylosing spondylitis. This receptor carries the CDR3 CASSQVTSSNTEAFF. The DNA sequence is given as TGTGCCAGCAGCCAAGTAACTAGCAGTAACACTGAAGCTTTCTTT.